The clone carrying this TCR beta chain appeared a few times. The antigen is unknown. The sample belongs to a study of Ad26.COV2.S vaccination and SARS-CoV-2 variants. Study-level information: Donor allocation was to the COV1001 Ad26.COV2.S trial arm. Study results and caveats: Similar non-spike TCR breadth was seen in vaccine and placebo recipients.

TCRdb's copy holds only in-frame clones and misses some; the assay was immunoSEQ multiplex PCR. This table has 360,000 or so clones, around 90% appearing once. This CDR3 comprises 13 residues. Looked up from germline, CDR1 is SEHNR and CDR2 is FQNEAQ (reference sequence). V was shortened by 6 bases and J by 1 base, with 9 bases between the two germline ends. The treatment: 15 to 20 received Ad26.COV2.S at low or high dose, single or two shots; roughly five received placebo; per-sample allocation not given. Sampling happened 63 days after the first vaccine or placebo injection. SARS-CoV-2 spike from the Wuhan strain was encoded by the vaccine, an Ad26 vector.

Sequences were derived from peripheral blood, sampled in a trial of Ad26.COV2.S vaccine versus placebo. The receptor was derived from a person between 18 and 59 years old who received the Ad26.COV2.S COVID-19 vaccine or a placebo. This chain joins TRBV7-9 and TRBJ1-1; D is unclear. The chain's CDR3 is CASRAMENTEAFF. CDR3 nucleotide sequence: TGTGCCAGCAGGGCTATGGAGAACACTGAAGCTTTCTTT.